A single sample is the source of the 29 T cell receptor beta chains below, sequenced in a study of blood T cell repertoires in COVID-19. This table comes from immunoSEQ multiplex PCR, and its TCRdb copy is limited to in-frame clones, with some not included. The table includes 90,000 or so clones, more than 75% detected once. The specimen sequenced was peripheral blood. Every receptor here comes from a human donor in a cohort sampled during active COVID-19.

J is TRBJ2-2 and V is TRBV18; D is unresolved. The length of the CDR3 is 15 residues. V dropped 0 bases and J dropped 1 base, with 6 bases sitting between them. CDR1 and CDR2 from the germline V gene are KGHSH and LQKENI. CDR3 sequence: CASSPPNRNTGELFF. As DNA, the CDR3 is TGTGCCAGCTCACCACCTAACAGGAACACCGGGGAGCTGTTTTTT.

V gene TRBV2 combines with J gene TRBJ2-5; D might be TRBD2 (6 bases). The germline V gene encodes CDR1 SNHLY and CDR2 FYNNEI. The CDR3 covers 14 residues. The V and J ends lost 5 bases and 6 bases respectively, with 16 bases between them. CDR3 DNA: TGTGCCAGCAGTACGCGGGATTTCGGGCAGACCCAGTACTTC. It codes for CASSTRDFGQTQYF. The complete variable domain, with remaining parts taken from reference TRBV2 and TRBJ2-5, reads EPEVTQTPSHQVTQMGQEVILRCVPISNHLYFYWYRQILGQKVEFLVSFYNNEISEKSEIFDDQFSVERPDGSNFTLKIRSTKLEDSAMYFCASSTRDFGQTQYFGPGTRLLVL.

V usage is TRBV4-1 and J usage is TRBJ1-3; D remains ambiguous. CDR1 is MGHRA and CDR2 is YSYEKL in the germline V gene. Trimming stripped 4 bases from V and 2 bases from J, with 3 bases between. CDR3 size: 12 residues. The DNA of the CDR3 is TGCGCCAGCAGCCGCGCTGGAAACACCATATATTTT. This sequence encodes CASSRAGNTIYF.

This chain joins TRBV5-5 and TRBJ2-7, with 9 bases that match TRBD2. Per germline, CDR1 SGHKS and CDR2 YYEKEE (reference sequence). The CDR3 runs to 16 residues. Trimming removed 3 bases from V and 7 bases from J; junction bases left unmatched: 14. CDR3 protein: CASSWEGLASRGEQYF. CDR3 sequence (DNA): TGTGCCAGCAGCTGGGAAGGACTAGCGAGCCGAGGAGAGCAGTACTTC.

The V gene is TRBV11-2, the J gene TRBJ2-2; D ambiguous. Trimming shortened V by 1 base and J by 1 base, and 7 bases separated the two germline ends. The CDR3 has 15 residues. Germline CDR1 reads SGHAT; CDR2 reads FQNNGV. This chain's CDR3 is CASSLVSGNTGELFF. CDR3 nucleotide sequence: TGTGCCAGCAGCTTAGTTTCAGGGAACACCGGGGAGCTGTTTTTT.

The genes are TRBV6-6 and TRBJ1-4; tentatively, D is TRBD1 (5 bases). The CDR3 runs 14 residues. Trimming removed 4 bases at V and 2 bases at J, with 8 bases between. Germline V lookup: CDR1 MNHNY, CDR2 SVGAGI (reference sequence). DNA of the CDR3: TGTGCCAGCAGTTCGGGGGGGACTAATGAAAAACTGTTTTTT. It encodes CASSSGGTNEKLFF.

CDR3 residues: CASSSGLSYNEQFF. The CDR3 DNA reads TGTGCCAGTTCTAGCGGTCTAAGCTACAATGAGCAGTTCTTC. The chain combines TRBV2 with TRBJ2-1; TRBD2 aligns across 7 bases. Looked up from germline, CDR1 is SNHLY and CDR2 is FYNNEI. The CDR3 length is 14 residues. V trimming: 9 bases; J trimming: 3 bases; junction bases outside the gene matches: 8.

This chain connects TRBV9 to TRBJ2-1; TRBD2 matches at 9 bases. The CDR3 totals 16 residues. CDR1 is SGDLS, CDR2 YYNGEE, per germline. Trimming cost V 2 bases and J 4 bases; bases outside gene matches: 7. The CDR3 nucleotides are TGTGCCAGCAGCGTCCTTCCTAGCGGGGAATACAATGAGCAGTTCTTC. As protein: CASSVLPSGEYNEQFF.

The J gene is TRBJ2-2, the V gene TRBV6-5, with 10 nucleotides matching TRBD2. The CDR3 has 15 residues. Trimming took 2 bases from V and 5 from J; bases not matched to a gene: 2. Germline lookup yields CDR1 MNHEY and CDR2 SVGAGI. The CDR3 bases are TGTGCCAGCAGTTACCCTAGCGGGAGTACCGGGGAGCTGTTTTTT. It yields the protein CASSYPSGSTGELFF.

CDR3 DNA sequence: TGTGCCAGCTCACCACCAGTCAGGGGCAATCAGCCCCAGCATTTT. Translated, it gives CASSPPVRGNQPQHF. J is TRBJ1-5 and V is TRBV18, with a tentative D call TRBD1 (5 bases). Germline CDR1 KGHSH, CDR2 LQKENI. V lost 0 bases, J lost 2 bases, and 8 bases lay in between. This CDR3 comprises 15 residues.

Regarding this clone: At one end, the junction sequence differs from germline, possibly due to a read error. This chain uses TRBV28 with TRBJ1-1; D may be TRBD1 (5 bases). This CDR3 has 12 amino acids. CDR1 and CDR2 from the germline V gene are MDHEN and SYDVKM. The chain's CDR3 is CASPSGTAEVFF. Here the CDR3 DNA reads TGTGCCAGCCCTTCCGGGACTGCTGAAGTTTTCTTT.

This clone was recorded a few times. This rearrangement joins TRBV9 to TRBJ1-2; 8 nucleotides match TRBD1. This CDR3 is 15 amino acids long. Losses at the gene ends were 0 bases for V and 7 bases for J; bases not matched to a gene: 8. Germline CDR1 reads SGDLS; CDR2 reads YYNGEE. This CDR3 is CASSVEGQGAAGYTF. For the CDR3, the DNA is TGTGCCAGCAGCGTAGAAGGTCAGGGGGCTGCTGGCTACACCTTC.

The chain uses TRBV10-3 and TRBJ1-5, with D tentatively TRBD1 (5 bases). CDR3 size: 15 residues. Per the germline V gene, CDR1 is ENHRY and CDR2 is SYGVKD. V was pared by 0 bases and J by 7 bases, with 13 bases between. The chain's CDR3 is CAISESRREGQPQHF. For the CDR3, the DNA is TGTGCCATCAGTGAGTCCCGCAGGGAGGGGCAGCCCCAGCATTTT.

The chain carries TRBV5-8 and TRBJ1-1, with 7 nucleotides matching TRBD1. Germline CDR1 reads SGHTS; CDR2 reads YDEGEE. The CDR3 runs 16 residues. The ends lost 7 bases at V and 0 bases at J; junction bases unmatched: 12. The DNA of the CDR3 is TGTGCCAGCCTAACGTACAGGGGCCTTATGAACACTGAAGCTTTCTTT. Translated: CASLTYRGLMNTEAFF.

This clone was seen once. In nucleotides, the CDR3 is TGTGCCAGCAGCATAGGACAGGGGGATGGCTACACCTTC. Protein sequence: CASSIGQGDGYTF. The chain has TRBV3-1 (or the pseudogene TRBV3-2) and TRBJ1-2; 10 bases are a match to TRBD1. The CDR3 extends over 13 amino acids. Germline lookup yields CDR1 LGHDT and CDR2 YNNKEL (reference sequence). The V gene end was trimmed by 5 bases and the J gene end by 6 bases; junction bases not matched to a gene: 3.

Written as DNA, the CDR3 is TGTGCCAGCAGCCATACTAGCGGGAGACAGACCCAGTACTTC. Its translation is CASSHTSGRQTQYF. The rearrangement uses TRBV4-2 and TRBJ2-5, with 11 positions matching TRBD2. The CDR3 extends over 14 amino acids. V shed 3 bases and J 6 bases; nucleotides not matched to a gene: 3. CDR1 is LGHNA and CDR2 is YNFKEQ in the germline V gene.

The J gene is TRBJ1-1, the V gene TRBV18; 8 positions agree with TRBD1. CDR3 length equals 17 residues. The germline V gene has CDR1 KGHSH and CDR2 LQKENI. The ends lost 1 base at V and 3 bases at J; junction bases unmatched: 10. CDR3 bases: TGTGCCAGCTCACCACGGGCAGGGGGCGCGTCGGACACTGAAGCTTTCTTT. This translates into CASSPRAGGASDTEAFF.

This clone was seen once. This chain links TRBV21-1 with TRBJ1-6. TRBV21-1 is tagged as a pseudogene. The CDR3 runs 15 residues. CDR3 DNA: TGTGCCAGCAGCAAAGTTGGAGGGAAAGTTTCACCCCTCCACTTT. Its protein is CASSKVGGKVSPLHF.

The chain is built from TRBV12-1 and TRBJ2-2; the table's D call of TRBD2 was not tested on the DNA. TRBV12-1 is deemed a pseudogene. The CDR3 length is 17 residues. CDR3 sequence reads: CASSFRKRGGNTGELFF. The CDR3 DNA reads TGTGCCAGCAGCTTCCGAAAGCGGGGGGGTAACACCGGGGAGCTGTTTTTT.

The rearrangement links TRBV9 to TRBJ2-5, with 10 bases identical to TRBD2. V trimming: 3 bases; J trimming: 6 bases; junction bases outside the gene matches: 11. CDR3 size: 16 residues. The germline CDR1 and CDR2 sequences are SGDLS and YYNGEE. The CDR3 reads CASSEGGGTSEKTQYF. The DNA for the CDR3 is TGTGCCAGCAGCGAGGGGGGTGGGACTAGCGAAAAGACCCAGTACTTC. Combining the CDR3 with reference TRBV9 and TRBJ2-5 gives the whole variable domain DSGVTQTPKHLITATGQRVTLRCSPRSGDLSVYWYQQSLDQGLQFLIQYYNGEERAKGNILERFSAQQFPDLHSELNLSSLELGDSALYFCASSEGGGTSEKTQYFGPGTRLLVL.

The chain recombines TRBV13 with TRBJ2-1, with TRBD2 identical over 15 bases. After removal of 5 bases from V and 4 bases from J, the junction contained 6 bases not matched to a gene. Germline CDR1 PRHDT, CDR2 FYEKMQ (reference sequence). This CDR3 has 17 residues. CDR3: CASSLRTSGRGYNEQFF. DNA for the CDR3: TGTGCCAGCAGCCTTAGGACTAGCGGGAGGGGTTACAATGAGCAGTTCTTC.

This clone was observed a single time. V and J are TRBV6-2 or TRBV6-3 and TRBJ2-7; weak D call: TRBD2 (5 bases). The CDR3 spans 14 residues. Germline CDR1 MNHEY, CDR2 SVGEGT. V lost 0 bases to trimming and J lost 5 bases, with 11 bases between them. The CDR3 region is CASSYSIGSNEQYF. CDR3 nucleotide sequence: TGTGCCAGCAGTTACTCGATTGGGAGCAACGAGCAGTACTTC.

This rearrangement joins TRBV11-3 to TRBJ2-1, with a possible D match to TRBD2 (7 bases). The CDR3 totals 13 residues. The germline V gene encodes CDR1 SGHNT and CDR2 YENEEA. Trimming took 5 bases from V and 6 from J, leaving 11 bases between them. This chain's CDR3 is CASSSGTRNEQFF. Written as DNA, the CDR3 is TGTGCCAGCAGCAGCGGGACACGCAATGAGCAGTTCTTC.

CDR3 DNA: TGTGCCAGCAGCTTGGGTACAGGCTACGAGCAGTACTTC. Translating it yields CASSLGTGYEQYF. The gene calls are TRBV5-4 and TRBJ2-7; TRBD1 is a possible D gene (5 bases). CDR3 length equals 13 residues. In germline, CDR1 is SGHNT, CDR2 YYREEE (reference sequence). Trimming stripped 0 bases from V and 3 bases from J, with 7 bases between. Variable domain in full (rest from reference TRBV5-4 and TRBJ2-7): ETGVTQSPTHLIKTRGQQVTLRCSSQSGHNTVSWYQQALGQGPQFIFQYYREEENGRGNFPPRFSGLQFPNYSSELNVNALELDDSALYLCASSLGTGYEQYFGPGTRLTVT.

The chain couples TRBV7-6 to TRBJ1-2; 7 bases agree with TRBD1. Germline CDR1 and CDR2: SGHVS and FNYEAQ. J lost 7 bases, V lost 4 bases, and 3 bases had no gene match. This CDR3 spans 12 amino acids. CDR3 DNA: TGTGCCAGCAGCTCCGGGACAGTTGGCTACACCTTC. The encoded protein is CASSSGTVGYTF.

This chain links TRBV2 with TRBJ1-1, with D tentatively TRBD1 (5 bases). V lost 7 bases and J 4 bases, leaving 16 bases between the germline ends. The CDR3 runs to 14 residues. Germline values: CDR1 SNHLY, CDR2 FYNNEI. The CDR3 reads CASNNGARFTEAFF. CDR3 nucleotide sequence: TGTGCCAGCAATAATGGGGCCAGATTCACTGAAGCTTTCTTT.

The chain recombines TRBV25-1 with TRBJ1-1; D might be TRBD1 (6 bases). Germline V lookup: CDR1 MGHDK, CDR2 SYGVNS. This CDR3 contains 15 residues. Trimming cost V 4 bases and J 1 base, with 13 bases left between them. CDR3 in DNA: TGTGCCAGCAGTGCCTCAGGGGCAGGGAACACTGAAGCTTTCTTT. Translation gives CASSASGAGNTEAFF.

A few counts support this clone. This sequence joins TRBV12-1 and TRBJ1-3; TRBD1, as called in the table, went unchecked against the DNA. TRBV12-1 is a pseudogene locus. This CDR3 is 14 amino acids long. The CDR3 protein is CASSPRGSGNTIYF. CDR3 in DNA: TGTGCCAGCAGCCCAAGGGGCTCTGGAAACACCATATATTTT.

The J gene is TRBJ1-1, the V gene TRBV11-2, with 12 bases identical to TRBD1. V gave up 5 bases and J gave up 1 base; unmatched junction bases: 5. The CDR3 loop spans 16 amino acids. Germline V gene lookup returns CDR1 SGHAT and CDR2 FQNNGV. This chain's CDR3 is CASSRDRGPPNTEAFF. CDR3 coding DNA: TGTGCCAGCAGCCGGGACAGGGGGCCGCCGAACACTGAAGCTTTCTTT.